The next 10 T cell receptor beta chains were all read from a single sample in a study of control samples from healthy donors and cancer patients. TCRdb's copy holds only in-frame clones and misses some; the assay was immunoSEQ multiplex PCR. The sample shows 150,000 or so clones, roughly 94% of them seen only once. The material sequenced was blood. These receptor sequences come from a man aged 40-49 years in good health.

The chain recombines TRBV12-3 or TRBV12-4 with TRBJ1-5; no clear D gene. This CDR3 comprises 12 residues. The ends were cut back, 6 bases at V and 6 bases at J, with 9 bases in the middle. The CDR3 spells CASRGLTQPQHF. The CDR3 coding sequence is TGTGCCAGCAGGGGCCTGACTCAGCCCCAGCATTTT.

The chain couples TRBV9 to TRBJ1-2, with unresolved D. V was cut by 5 bases and J by 0 bases, with 23 bases left in between. Germline CDR1 is SGDLS and CDR2 is YYNGEE. The length of the CDR3 is 18 residues. CDR3 sequence: CASSAESRLVTTNYGYTF. In DNA form, the CDR3 reads TGTGCCAGCAGTGCAGAGTCAAGACTTGTAACCACTAACTATGGCTACACCTTC.

The chain uses TRBV5-4 and TRBJ1-2; D unresolved. With 4 bases removed from V and 5 bases from J, the gap between germline ends came to 15 bases. The CDR3 runs to 14 residues. In germline, CDR1 is SGHNT, CDR2 YYREEE (reference sequence). CDR3 DNA sequence: TGTGCCAGCAGCCGAGAGGCAGGAGGGTATGGCTACACCTTC. It translates to CASSREAGGYGYTF.

The chain carries TRBV5-4 and TRBJ1-4; D is undetermined. Trimming took off 1 base at V and 8 bases at J, with 9 bases between the two ends. Germline CDR1 reads SGHNT; CDR2 reads YYREEE (reference sequence). The CDR3 runs to 13 residues. CDR3 sequence: CASSLMDTEKLFF. The CDR3 DNA reads as TGTGCCAGCAGCTTGATGGATACCGAAAAACTGTTTTTT.

The chain joins TRBV9 to TRBJ2-2; D is possibly TRBD1 (5 bases). Trimming removed 0 bases from V and 3 bases from J, with 18 bases in between. The length of the CDR3 is 18 residues. From germline, CDR1 is SGDLS and CDR2 YYNGEE. Here the CDR3 reads CASSVELYAQGDTGELFF. CDR3 nucleotide sequence: TGTGCCAGCAGCGTAGAGTTGTATGCGCAGGGTGACACCGGGGAGCTGTTTTTT.

The V call is TRBV12-5, the J call TRBJ1-2, with D unclear. Per the germline V gene, CDR1 is LGHNT and CDR2 is FRNRAP. Trimming pared 4 bases from V and 6 bases from J, leaving 9 bases between. The CDR3 runs to 12 residues. The CDR3 nucleotides read TGTGCTAGTGGTTCCCTAACAAATGGCTACACCTTC. Protein sequence: CASGSLTNGYTF.

J is TRBJ1-3 and V is TRBV5-4; D is ambiguous. The germline V gene encodes CDR1 SGHNT and CDR2 YYREEE (reference sequence). The CDR3 totals 15 residues. The V and J ends lost 1 base and 3 bases respectively, with 11 bases between them. The CDR3 loop reads CASSLNDKLGNTIYF. CDR3 coding DNA: TGTGCCAGCAGCTTGAACGACAAGCTTGGAAACACCATATATTTT.

The rearrangement uses TRBV2 and TRBJ2-7; the match to TRBD2 covers 10 bases. V trimming: 5 bases; J trimming: 2 bases; junction bases outside the gene matches: 3. The CDR3 extends over 14 amino acids. CDR1 is SNHLY, CDR2 FYNNEI, per germline. The DNA for the CDR3 is TGTGCCAGCAGTCGAGCGGGAGGGCCCTACGAGCAGTACTTC. Translating it yields CASSRAGGPYEQYF.

This chain uses TRBV25-1 with TRBJ1-1, with a tentative D call TRBD1 (6 bases). The length of the CDR3 is 14 residues. Germline-derived CDR1 and CDR2 are MGHDK and SYGVNS. V lost 5 bases, J lost 2 bases, and 12 bases lay in between. CDR3 DNA sequence: TGTGCCAGCAGTTCAGGGGTCAGAAACACTGAAGCTTTCTTT. Translation gives CASSSGVRNTEAFF.

The rearrangement uses TRBV3-1 (or the pseudogene TRBV3-2) and TRBJ1-6; no reliable D call. CDR1 is LGHDT, CDR2 YNNKEL, per germline (reference sequence). The CDR3 is 13 amino acids. With 1 base removed from V and 9 bases from J, the gap between germline ends came to 7 bases. The CDR3 region has the DNA TGTGCCAGCAGCCAAGTCGTAGGTTCACCCCTCCACTTT. Its protein is CASSQVVGSPLHF.